This T cell receptor (beta chain) originates from a study of CD8 T cells in ankylosing spondylitis. The study's findings and limits: Seemingly distinctive of ankylosing spondylitis blood was a TCR beta motif formed by eight highly homologous variants. Disease-linked clones had a CD8+ phenotype and relatively low frequency in peripheral blood. It was reported that disease-linked clones were significantly enriched in matched ankylosing spondylitis synovial fluid.

Construction of TCR beta libraries was performed using quantitative 5'-RACE with molecular barcodes. TCRdb analysed the 5' RACE reads with MiXCR anew, one entry per CDR3 protein. The sample carries approximately 290,000 distinct CDR3 sequences, less than 25% recorded once. Worth noting for this clonotype: Its cognate antigen is unknown.

J lost 2 bases, V lost 6 bases, and 6 bases had no gene match. The CDR3 contains 15 residues. The germline CDR1 and CDR2 sequences are SQVTM and ANQGSEA. This clonotype originated in a female donor with ankylosing spondylitis or in good health (not recorded which). This chain uses TRBV29-1 with TRBJ2-3, with 12 bases identical to TRBD2. What was sequenced was blood, either unsorted or a sorted T cell fraction (not recorded which). The CDR3 region has the DNA TGCAGCGTCCGGGGACTAGCGGGCATCACAGATACGCAGTATTTT. Amino acids: CSVRGLAGITDTQYF.